These 5 T cell receptor beta chains were sequenced from one sample in a study of blood T cells in healthy people across ages. The second PCR ran about 6 to 12 cycles with a sample-barcoded 5' primer and J-beta primers. A single record per CDR3 protein comes from TCRdb applying MiXCR to the 5' RACE reads. The sample comprises over a million distinct CDR3 sequences, roughly 59% of which are singletons, and 6.7% rests with the top ten. The sequenced material came from blood. The source is a man between 18 and 35 years old in good health.

This clonotype was seen only once. Here the CDR3 DNA reads TGTGCCATCTCCCAGGGTAGCAACGAGCAGTACTTC. Its translation: CAISQGSNEQYF. The chain couples TRBV10-3 to TRBJ2-7; TRBD1 might be the D (5 bases). This CDR3 spans 12 amino acids. Trimming cost V 8 bases and J 5 bases, with 13 bases left between them. Germline lookup yields CDR1 ENHRY and CDR2 SYGVKD.

This clonotype was counted a single time. A junction end diverges from the germline sequence, so it may reflect a read error. This rearrangement joins TRBV7-2 to TRBJ2-5; D is unclear. This CDR3 has 12 amino acids. Per germline, CDR1 SGHTA and CDR2 FQGNSA. The CDR3 DNA sequence: TGTGCCAGCAGCCCTTCCGCTGAGACCAAGTACTTC. Residues: CASSPSAETKYF.

The chain joins TRBV6-5 to TRBJ1-1; unclear D gene. The germline V and J ends were trimmed by 8 bases and 5 bases, with 12 bases remaining between them. This CDR3 contains 12 residues. CDR1 and CDR2 (germline): MNHEY, SVGAGI. The chain's CDR3 is CASGNGRTEAFF. The CDR3 bases are TGTGCCAGCGGCAACGGGAGGACTGAAGCTTTCTTT.

The chain is built from TRBV20-1 and TRBJ2-7, with D perhaps matching TRBD1 or TRBD2 (5 bases each). CDR1 is DFQATT, CDR2 SNEGSKA, per germline (reference sequence). This CDR3 comprises 15 residues. Trimming left V 0 bases short and J 4 bases short, with 16 bases between. The CDR3 protein is CSARDYQAEGYEQYF. CDR3 coding DNA: TGCAGTGCTAGAGATTATCAGGCTGAGGGGTACGAGCAGTACTTC.

The V and J genes are TRBV4-3 and TRBJ2-7, with D unclear. The CDR3 is 14 amino acids. Trimming left V 1 base short and J 1 base short, with 8 bases between. Germline V gene lookup returns CDR1 LGHNA and CDR2 YSLEER. CDR3 DNA: TGCGCCAGCAGCCAAGGGGTAAGATCCTACGAGCAGTACTTC. Translating it yields CASSQGVRSYEQYF.